The clone carrying this TCR beta chain has only one observation. This entry is derived from a study of blood T cell repertoires in COVID-19. Study-level information: Researchers got acute and convalescent COVID-19 samples from the United States, Italy and Spain. PBMCs, B-cell-depleted T cells, or T cells were the source of the cDNA or gDNA that made up the material.

Methods used by the authors: Reference gene primer amplification gave nucleated cell count estimates. Here immunoSEQ multiplex PCR was the method, and the copy in TCRdb shows in-frame clones only, minus some. V, J and clone size derive from that table, while D and trimming were established from the DNA sequence. This table has about 67,000 clones, roughly nine tenths appearing once. This CDR3 contains 14 residues. CDR1 is SGHTA, CDR2 FQGNSA, per germline. Trimming took off 5 bases at V and 2 bases at J, with 12 bases between the two ends. The clonotype comes from a man in his forties or fifties with active COVID-19. This sequence joins TRBV7-2 and TRBJ1-2; no firm D call. The sample was peripheral blood. The DNA of the CDR3 is TGTGCCAGCAGCCTCAGGCCCCAAAACTATGGCTACACCTTC. It codes for CASSLRPQNYGYTF.